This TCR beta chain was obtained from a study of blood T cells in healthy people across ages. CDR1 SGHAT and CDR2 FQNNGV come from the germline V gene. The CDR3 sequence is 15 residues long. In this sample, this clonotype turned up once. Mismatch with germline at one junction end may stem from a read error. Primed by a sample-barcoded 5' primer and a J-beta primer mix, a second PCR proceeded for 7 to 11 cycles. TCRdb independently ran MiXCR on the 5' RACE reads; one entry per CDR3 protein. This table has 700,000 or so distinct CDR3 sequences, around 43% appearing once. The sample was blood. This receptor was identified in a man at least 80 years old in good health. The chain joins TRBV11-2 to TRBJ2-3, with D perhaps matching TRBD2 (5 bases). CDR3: CASSLATSSTDTRYF. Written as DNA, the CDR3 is TGTGCCAGCAGCCTCGCGACTTCTAGCACAGATACGCGGTATTTT.